This TCR beta chain was observed in a study of blood T cells in healthy people across ages. Points from the study as a whole: The study lacked donor CMV status, which possibly confounded expanded clonotype changes. Observed TCR beta diversity per million T cells went down as age went up. This fall followed a roughly linear course with age.

The CDR3 consists of 20 residues. V trimming: 3 bases; J trimming: 1 base; junction bases outside the gene matches: 18. The germline V gene has CDR1 MDHEN and CDR2 SYDVKM. A second about 7 to 11 cycle PCR used barcoded and J-beta primers. Every cDNA molecule carried a tag from a template-switch adaptor bearing 12 random nucleotides. One entry per CDR3 protein, called by TCRdb with MiXCR from the 5' RACE reads. The sample holds some 1.5 million distinct CDR3 sequences, 42% seen once. Concerning this clonotype: Antigen unknown.

The source of this sequence is a young woman in good health. This chain uses TRBV28 with TRBJ2-3; 8 positions agree with TRBD2. Sequencing was carried out using blood. CDR3 bases: TGTGCCAGCAGTTTCGCCCCATCCAGCGGGAGACTCCTTGGCACAGATACGCAGTATTTT. Translating it yields CASSFAPSSGRLLGTDTQYF.